These 21 T cell receptor beta chains were sequenced from one sample in a study of CD4 T cells in relation to SARS-CoV-2 and coronaviruses. Antigens for these TCRs are unknown. TCRdb's table, derived via immunoSEQ multiplex PCR, lists solely in-frame clones and lacks some. Of some 27,000 clones listed, 74% are singletons. Unexposed donor CD4+ T cells date from about 2011-2018, before the COVID-19 pandemic. Isolation of CD4+ T cells took place after approximately 10 days in culture. The sequencing input was CD4+ T cells from PBMCs, cultured in vitro. The receptors derive from a human donor in good health.

This clone was seen a handful of times. The chain combines TRBV7-3 with TRBJ2-2, with 12 bases that match TRBD2. Trimming took 5 bases from V and 5 from J; bases not matched to a gene: 3. This CDR3 comprises 15 residues. The germline CDR1 and CDR2 sequences are SGHTA and FQGTGA. This CDR3 is CASSAGLAGTGELFF. DNA for the CDR3: TGTGCCAGCAGCGCCGGACTAGCGGGAACCGGGGAGCTGTTTTTT.

V usage is TRBV14 and J usage is TRBJ1-1; no clear D. V gave up 0 bases and J gave up 5 bases, with 13 bases separating them. Germline CDR1 reads SGHDN; CDR2 reads FVKESK. The CDR3 has 15 amino acids. The CDR3 DNA follows: TGTGCCAGCAGCCAAGAAATGACGGGGATTACTGAAGCTTTCTTT. Its protein is CASSQEMTGITEAFF.

The chain carries TRBV27 and TRBJ1-4; D is unclear. This CDR3 is 15 amino acids long. Germline CDR1 is MNHEY and CDR2 is SMNVEV (reference sequence). Trimming removed 0 bases at V and 2 bases at J, with 7 bases between. The CDR3 sequence is CASSLSAVTNEKLFF. The CDR3 bases are TGTGCCAGCAGTTTATCGGCGGTTACTAATGAAAAACTGTTTTTT.

The chain carries TRBV7-6 and TRBJ1-1; 7 bases align to TRBD1. This CDR3 contains 16 residues. V lost 2 bases to trimming and J lost 1 base; unmatched junction nucleotides: 7. Germline CDR1 reads SGHVS; CDR2 reads FNYEAQ. The CDR3 is CASSLKSRGTNTEAFF. In DNA, the CDR3 is TGTGCCAGCAGCTTAAAGTCCAGGGGGACGAACACTGAAGCTTTCTTT.

The chain recombines TRBV5-1 with TRBJ1-1; D is undetermined. Germline V gene sequence: CDR1 SGHRS, CDR2 YFSETQ. CDR3 size: 11 residues. Trimming pared 7 bases from V and 3 bases from J, leaving 7 bases between. For the CDR3, the DNA is TGCGCCAGCGAAAGTGACACTGAAGCTTTCTTT. It yields the protein CASESDTEAFF.

Only one count was recorded for this clone. V and J are TRBV6-1 and TRBJ2-6, with D hard to call. The V gene lost 2 bases and the J gene lost 1 base, with 6 bases spanning the gap. Germline lookup yields CDR1 MNHNS and CDR2 SASEGT. This CDR3 comprises 15 residues. The CDR3 sequence: CASSEQSSGANVLTF. CDR3 nucleotides: TGTGCCAGCAGTGAACAAAGTTCTGGGGCCAACGTCCTGACTTTC.

This clone was found once. The chain links TRBV12-3 or TRBV12-4 to TRBJ1-1; 9 bases agree with TRBD1. Germline trimming cut 6 bases from V and 1 base from J; bases unmatched to any gene: 0. The CDR3 has 13 amino acids. The CDR3 bases are TGTGCCAGCAGGGGACAGGGGAACACTGAAGCTTTCTTT. It specifies CASRGQGNTEAFF.

This chain joins TRBV10-2 and TRBJ2-7; 12 nucleotides line up with TRBD2. CDR1 WSHSY and CDR2 SAAADI come from the germline V gene. This CDR3 has 15 residues. Trimming at V came to 8 bases and at J to 0 bases, leaving 5 bases not matched to a gene. The CDR3 DNA follows: TGCGCCAGCTGTCTAGCGGGAGGGGCCTCCTACGAGCAGTACTTC. It is translated as CASCLAGGASYEQYF.

The chain combines TRBV5-4 with TRBJ2-2; 11 bases fit TRBD2. Per germline, CDR1 SGHNT and CDR2 YYREEE (reference sequence). The CDR3 totals 15 residues. The junction had 2 bases not matched to a gene; V was cut back by 3 bases and J by 4 bases. The CDR3 sequence is CASSSLAGATGELFF. Here the CDR3 DNA reads TGTGCCAGCAGCTCACTAGCGGGAGCCACCGGGGAGCTGTTTTTT.

The chain is built from TRBV7-3 and TRBJ2-5; D is perhaps TRBD1 (6 bases). The CDR3 has 14 residues. Germline-derived CDR1 and CDR2 are SGHTA and FQGTGA. The V gene lost 4 bases and the J gene lost 4 bases, with 13 bases spanning the gap. The CDR3 here is CASSSQGVAETQYF. CDR3 nucleotides: TGTGCCAGCAGCTCACAGGGAGTGGCAGAGACCCAGTACTTC.

This clone has just a few counts. This chain links TRBV7-2 with TRBJ1-2; TRBD1 matches 10 bases. Trimming removed 5 bases from V and 7 bases from J; junction bases left unmatched: 10. The CDR3 sequence is 15 residues long. The germline CDR1 and CDR2 sequences are SGHTA and FQGNSA. CDR3 amino acids: CASSPNGQGVGGYTF. As DNA, the CDR3 is TGTGCCAGCAGCCCGAACGGACAGGGGGTAGGTGGCTACACCTTC.

The chain employs TRBV19 and TRBJ2-1; TRBD2 agrees at 7 bases. This CDR3 comprises 14 residues. V lost 5 bases to trimming and J lost 3 bases; unmatched junction nucleotides: 4. Germline V lookup: CDR1 LNHDA, CDR2 SQIVND (reference sequence). The CDR3 DNA sequence: TGTGCCAGTAGTGGGAGGGAGGGCTACAATGAGCAGTTCTTC. It codes for CASSGREGYNEQFF.

The rearrangement joins TRBV9 to TRBJ2-5, with 8 bases lining up with TRBD2. The germline CDR1 and CDR2 sequences are SGDLS and YYNGEE. This CDR3 has 15 amino acids. V lost 4 bases, J lost 7 bases, and 12 bases stayed unmatched. The CDR3 protein is CASSPRGGAEGTQYF. Here the CDR3 DNA reads TGTGCCAGCAGCCCCCGGGGGGGGGCGGAAGGGACCCAGTACTTC.

V usage is TRBV9 and J usage is TRBJ2-3, with TRBD1 as a possible D gene (5 bases). The CDR3 extends over 13 amino acids. Germline CDR1 reads SGDLS; CDR2 reads YYNGEE. The germline V and J ends were trimmed by 1 base and 3 bases, with 6 bases remaining between them. In DNA form, the CDR3 reads TGTGCCAGCAGCGTACAGGGAACAGATACGCAGTATTTT. This gives the protein CASSVQGTDTQYF.

This clone was seen a few times. The rearrangement uses TRBV3-1 (or the pseudogene TRBV3-2) and TRBJ2-2; 10 nucleotides match TRBD2. The CDR3 extends over 17 amino acids. The V and J ends lost 2 bases and 5 bases, in that order; junction bases with no gene match: 8. Germline V gene sequence: CDR1 LGHDT, CDR2 YNNKEL (reference sequence). This CDR3 reads CASSQMSSGSGTGELFF. The CDR3 DNA sequence: TGTGCCAGCAGCCAAATGTCTAGCGGGAGTGGGACCGGGGAGCTGTTTTTT.

J is TRBJ1-2 and V is TRBV6-5, with D hard to call. CDR1 MNHEY and CDR2 SVGAGI come from the germline V gene. V lost 0 bases and J lost 6, with 14 bases in between. The CDR3 contains 15 residues. The CDR3 loop reads CASSYSGTSRDGYTF. In DNA, the CDR3 is TGTGCCAGCAGTTACTCTGGAACTTCTAGAGATGGCTACACCTTC.

The chain employs TRBV19 and TRBJ2-1; 7 nucleotides align to TRBD2. V was pared by 3 bases and J by 8 bases, with 10 bases of the junction left unmatched. The CDR3 runs 15 residues. The V gene's germline CDR1 is LNHDA and CDR2 SQIVND (reference sequence). CDR3 DNA sequence: TGTGCCAGTAGTATGGGGACTATGTTCTTATATGAGCAGTTCTTC. Protein: CASSMGTMFLYEQFF.

In its sample, this clone was seen a few times. The rearrangement joins TRBV5-4 to TRBJ2-7; D perhaps matches TRBD1 (5 bases). V was clipped by 2 bases and J by 5 bases, with 14 bases between them. CDR3 length: 14 amino acids. Looked up from germline, CDR1 is SGHNT and CDR2 is YYREEE (reference sequence). CDR3: CASSLGSWGDEQYF. CDR3 sequence (DNA): TGTGCCAGCAGCTTAGGGTCCTGGGGCGACGAGCAGTACTTC.

The CDR3 protein is CATSDPGLAGGNEQFF. DNA for the CDR3: TGTGCCACCAGTGACCCGGGACTAGCGGGGGGTAATGAGCAGTTCTTC. The chain has TRBV24-1 and TRBJ2-1, with 15 bases aligning to TRBD2. The trim removed 4 bases at V and 7 bases at J, leaving 4 bases unmatched. The CDR3 covers 16 residues. Germline CDR1 is KGHDR and CDR2 is SFDVKD.

This chain connects TRBV6-2 or TRBV6-3 to TRBJ2-7, with D perhaps TRBD1 (6 bases). The CDR3 runs 15 residues. Trimming took off 4 bases at V and 3 bases at J, with 16 bases between the two ends. Germline V lookup: CDR1 MNHEY, CDR2 SVGEGT. The CDR3 reads CASSSPTGRRYEQYF. The CDR3 coding sequence is TGTGCCAGCAGTTCACCGACAGGAAGGCGCTACGAGCAGTACTTC.

The chain combines TRBV3-1 (or the pseudogene TRBV3-2) with TRBJ2-5; 9 positions agree with TRBD2. The CDR3 is 18 amino acids. Unmatched junction bases numbered 14, after V lost 1 base and J lost 5 bases. CDR1 and CDR2 from the germline V gene are LGHDT and YNNKEL (reference sequence). Written as DNA, the CDR3 is TGTGCCAGCAGCCAAGGAGTGGCAGCGGGGGGTCAGGGGGAGACCCAGTACTTC. This sequence encodes CASSQGVAAGGQGETQYF.